These 11 T cell receptor beta chains came from one sample sequenced in a study of technical replicates of blood from a handful of donors. The protocol was immunoSEQ multiplex PCR, while the TCRdb copy is restricted to in-frame clones and leaves out a portion. This sample carries tens of thousands of clones, 90% to 95% of them seen once, and the ten largest clones take approximately 0.25%. The material sequenced was T cells isolated from PBMCs. The receptor set was obtained from a human donor in good health.

The V gene is TRBV6-5, the J gene TRBJ2-3; 9 bases map to TRBD2. The CDR3 length is 16 residues. Trimming cost V 2 bases and J 0 bases; bases outside gene matches: 3. Per the germline V gene, CDR1 is MNHEY and CDR2 is SVGAGI. In nucleotides, the CDR3 is TGTGCCAGCAGTTACGGACTAGCGAGTAGCACAGATACGCAGTATTTT. This encodes CASSYGLASSTDTQYF.

The V and J genes are TRBV6-1 and TRBJ2-7; D perhaps matches TRBD1 (6 bases). From germline, CDR1 is MNHNS and CDR2 SASEGT. The CDR3 has 18 amino acids. V shed 1 base and J shed 4 bases, with 23 bases lying between them. CDR3 DNA sequence: TGTGCCAGCAGTGAAGTAGGGCGTGGCAGGGGATGGTTATACGAGCAGTACTTC. It translates to CASSEVGRGRGWLYEQYF.

The chain is built from TRBV5-1 and TRBJ2-5, with D perhaps TRBD2 (5 bases). Trimming removed 1 base from V and 10 bases from J, with 14 bases in between. This CDR3 spans 13 amino acids. Germline V gives CDR1 SGHRS, CDR2 YFSETQ. This chain's CDR3 is CASSLSTLGDQYF. The CDR3, as DNA: TGCGCCAGCAGCTTGAGCACACTCGGGGACCAGTACTTC.

J is TRBJ2-2 and V is TRBV7-6, with 10 nucleotides matching TRBD2. Germline assignment: CDR1 SGHVS and CDR2 FNYEAQ. This CDR3 spans 18 amino acids. V dropped 5 bases and J dropped 4; count of bases not matched to a gene: 13. CDR3 loop: CASSPQASGSSGTGELFF. CDR3 nucleotide sequence: TGTGCCAGCAGCCCCCAGGCTAGCGGGAGTTCGGGCACCGGGGAGCTGTTTTTT.

This chain uses TRBV29-1 with TRBJ1-1, with D uncertain. V was cut by 5 bases and J by 4 bases, with 5 bases left in between. CDR1 and CDR2 (germline): SQVTM, ANQGSEA. This CDR3 has 10 residues. The CDR3 is CSVHFTEAFF. The DNA for the CDR3 is TGCAGCGTTCACTTCACTGAAGCTTTCTTT.

This chain connects TRBV5-4 to TRBJ2-7; TRBD1 aligns across 9 bases. The V gene end was trimmed by 9 bases and the J gene end by 3 bases; junction bases not matched to a gene: 10. The CDR3 extends over 14 amino acids. Germline V CDR1 and CDR2: SGHNT, YYREEE (reference sequence). As DNA, the CDR3 is TGTGCCACTAGTCCCGGGACAGGGTTCTACGAGCAGTACTTC. Encoded protein: CATSPGTGFYEQYF.

The rearrangement links TRBV5-1 to TRBJ1-2, with unresolved D. Germline CDR1 SGHRS, CDR2 YFSETQ. Trimming removed 0 bases at V and 2 bases at J, with 8 bases between. This CDR3 contains 14 residues. The CDR3 reads CASSLAVENYGYTF. In DNA form, the CDR3 reads TGCGCCAGCAGCTTGGCCGTGGAGAACTATGGCTACACCTTC.

This clone was found once. The chain uses TRBV19 and TRBJ1-5; weak D call: TRBD1 (5 bases). Germline CDR1 is LNHDA and CDR2 is SQIVND (reference sequence). V dropped 5 bases and J dropped 4 bases, with 12 bases sitting between them. The CDR3 contains 14 residues. The CDR3 region has the DNA TGTGCCAGTAGTGCTACACAGGAGAATCAGCCCCAGCATTTT. This sequence encodes CASSATQENQPQHF.

A single count supports this clone. The CDR3 DNA is TGCAGCGCCGGCGCTAGCGGGGCCAGTGAGCAGTACTTC. Protein product: CSAGASGASEQYF. The J gene is TRBJ2-7, the V gene TRBV29-1; 9 bases align to TRBD2. The CDR3 is 13 amino acids. Germline-derived CDR1 and CDR2 are SQVTM and ANQGSEA. V was pared by 7 bases and J by 7 bases, with 11 bases of the junction left unmatched.

This chain uses TRBV9 with TRBJ1-6; 9 bases match TRBD1. CDR3 size: 16 residues. V trimming: 2 bases; J trimming: 6 bases; junction bases outside the gene matches: 6. Per the germline V gene, CDR1 is SGDLS and CDR2 is YYNGEE. The CDR3 protein is CASSVTGDRVNSPLHF. CDR3 coding DNA: TGTGCCAGCAGCGTTACAGGGGACAGGGTTAATTCACCCCTCCACTTT. The full variable domain, completed using reference TRBV9 and TRBJ1-6, is DSGVTQTPKHLITATGQRVTLRCSPRSGDLSVYWYQQSLDQGLQFLIQYYNGEERAKGNILERFSAQQFPDLHSELNLSSLELGDSALYFCASSVTGDRVNSPLHFGNGTRLTVT.

This rearrangement joins TRBV25-1 to TRBJ1-2; 10 bases map to TRBD1. The CDR3 runs 13 residues. J gave up 6 bases and V 5 bases, and 3 bases lay outside the gene matches. CDR1 and CDR2 (germline): MGHDK, SYGVNS. The CDR3 sequence: CASSTDRGNGYTF. The CDR3 DNA reads TGTGCCAGCAGTACGGACAGGGGGAATGGCTACACCTTC.